The entry below describes one T cell receptor (beta chain). The data are from a study of blood T cell repertoires in COVID-19. At the level of the study: Both acute and convalescent COVID-19 samples were obtained from the United States, Italy and Spain. Nucleic acid was either cDNA or gDNA, and it came from T cells, B-cell-depleted T cells, or PBMCs.

This CDR3 spans 16 amino acids. CDR1 is MDHEN and CDR2 is SYDVKM in the germline V gene. Trimming left V 5 bases short and J 3 bases short, with 16 bases between. Original methodology: How many nucleated cells were present was estimated from reference gene primer amplification. Clones were read by immunoSEQ multiplex PCR, and TCRdb kept only the in-frame ones, dropping some. V and J calls and clone size come straight from that table; D and trimming were deduced from the DNA. The sample consists of more than 150,000 clones, approximately 79% of them appearing once. Input material: peripheral blood. This clonotype was obtained from a man in his 60s with active or convalescent COVID-19. This rearrangement joins TRBV28 to TRBJ2-2; tentatively, D is TRBD2 (6 bases). The DNA of the CDR3 is TGTGCCAGCAGTCTTTACGGGGACTTTTACACCGGGGAGCTGTTTTTT. As protein: CASSLYGDFYTGELFF.